This T cell receptor beta chain originates from a study of T cells in Graves' hyperthyroidism and ophthalmopathy. This clonotype was seen ten or more times. CDR1 and CDR2 from the germline V gene are SGHRS and YFSETQ. V gave up 3 bases and J gave up 2 bases, with 8 bases separating them. There are 13 residues in the CDR3. RNA transcripts gave rise to amplified TCR beta CDR3 regions. HTBI primers drove first-round RT-PCR of the TCR CDR3. MiXCR was run by TCRdb on the multiplex PCR reads, yielding one entry per CDR3 protein. The sample carries about 720,000 distinct CDR3 sequences, about 16% recorded once.

Material: blood. The V call is TRBV5-1, the J call TRBJ1-2; the D is unclear. The TCR comes from a man aged 18 to 30 with Graves' hyperthyroidism. The CDR3 DNA follows: TGCGCCAGCAGCTCATCAGTCAACTATGGCTACACCTTC. Its protein product is CASSSSVNYGYTF.